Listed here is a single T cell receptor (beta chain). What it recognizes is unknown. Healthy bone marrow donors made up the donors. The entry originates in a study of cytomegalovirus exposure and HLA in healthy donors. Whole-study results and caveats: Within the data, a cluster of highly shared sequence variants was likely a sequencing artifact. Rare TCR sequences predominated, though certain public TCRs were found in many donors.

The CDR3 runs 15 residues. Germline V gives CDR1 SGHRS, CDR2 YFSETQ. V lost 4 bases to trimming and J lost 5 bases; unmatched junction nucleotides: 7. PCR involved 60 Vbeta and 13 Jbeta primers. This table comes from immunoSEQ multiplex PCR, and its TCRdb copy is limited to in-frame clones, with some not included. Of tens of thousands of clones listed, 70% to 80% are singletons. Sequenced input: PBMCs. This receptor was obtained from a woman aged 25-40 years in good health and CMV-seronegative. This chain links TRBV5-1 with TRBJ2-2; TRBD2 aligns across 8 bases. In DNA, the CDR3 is TGCGCCAGCAGCCGCTCCGGGACTAGTACCGGGGAGCTGTTTTTT. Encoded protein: CASSRSGTSTGELFF. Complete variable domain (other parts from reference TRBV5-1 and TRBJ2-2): KAGVTQTPRYLIKTRGQQVTLSCSPISGHRSVSWYQQTPGQGLQFLFEYFSETQRNKGNFPGRFSGRQFSNSRSEMNVSTLELGDSALYLCASSRSGTSTGELFFGEGSRLTVL.